This T cell receptor beta chain was retrieved from a study of identical twins. Study results and caveats: A cross-sectional statistical analysis, not follow-up of the same donors, supported the conclusions. For out-of-frame alpha sequences shared by twins, low generation probability was in excess. Invariant T cells like MAIT and iNKT could partly confound the zero-insertion analyses.

TCRdb processed the 5' RACE reads anew with MiXCR; each CDR3 protein has one entry. The data hold hundreds of thousands of distinct CDR3 sequences, with about 7.6% observed a single time. V was clipped by 3 bases and J by 8 bases; unmatched bases: 12. This CDR3 spans 16 amino acids. Germline V gives CDR1 SGHAT, CDR2 FQNNGV. This clonotype was found a few times. Its antigen is not known. These data were also filed under a second study, of yellow fever vaccine responses in identical twins.

The sequenced sample was PBMCs. V usage is TRBV11-2 and J usage is TRBJ2-1, with TRBD2 matching over 8 bases. The clonotype comes from a woman aged 18-35 years in good health. CDR3 in DNA: TGTGCCAGCAGCTTTTTAAGCGGGAGAACAACAGATGAGCAGTTCTTC. The encoded protein is CASSFLSGRTTDEQFF.